Following are 25 T cell receptor beta chains from one sample sequenced in a study of beta chain features in type 1 diabetes. Study results and caveats: Among all four CD4+ subsets, Type 1 diabetes patients had TCRB CDR3s that were moderately but significantly shorter.

No antigens are known for them. The study reverse transcribed the entire isolated RNA, so it sequenced expressed TCRB transcripts. Sequenced by immunoSEQ multiplex PCR; TCRdb stores in-frame clones only, minus some. Among some 640,000 clones listed, around 15% were seen once. The specimen sequenced was naive CD4+ T cells from blood. The receptors here all came from a man between 18 and 29 years old with type 1 diabetes.

The chain couples TRBV6-5 to TRBJ1-6; D is ambiguous. Germline loops: CDR1 MNHEY, CDR2 SVGAGI. CDR3 size: 14 residues. With 1 base removed from V and 7 bases from J, the gap between germline ends came to 8 bases. CDR3 sequence reads: CASSYFGGNSPLHF. The DNA for the CDR3 is TGTGCCAGCAGTTACTTTGGTGGAAATTCACCCCTCCACTTT.

This clone was detected only a few times. CDR3 residues: CAWSVLAGGANTGELFF. CDR3 nucleotides: TGTGCCTGGAGTGTTCTAGCGGGAGGTGCGAACACCGGGGAGCTGTTTTTT. This rearrangement joins TRBV30 to TRBJ2-2; 11 bases fit TRBD2. The germline V gene has CDR1 GTSNPN and CDR2 SVGIG (reference sequence). V dropped 0 bases and J dropped 0; count of bases not matched to a gene: 3. This CDR3 has 17 amino acids.

As DNA, the CDR3 is TGTGCCAGCAGTGGCGGGAAGGCTGGGGCCAACGTCCTGACTTTC. This sequence encodes CASSGGKAGANVLTF. V usage is TRBV6-1 and J usage is TRBJ2-6; D is perhaps TRBD2 (6 bases). The germline CDR1 and CDR2 sequences are MNHNS and SASEGT. There are 15 residues in the CDR3. The V and J ends lost 4 bases and 2 bases respectively, with 9 bases between them.

The chain recombines TRBV7-6 with TRBJ2-5; D is unresolved. Germline-derived CDR1 and CDR2 are SGHVS and FNYEAQ. V was clipped by 1 base and J by 13 bases, with 13 bases between them. This CDR3 is built from 12 residues. The CDR3 DNA reads TGTGCCAGCAGCTTAGACTCTAGAATGCCGTACTTC. Translating gives CASSLDSRMPYF.

In this sample, this clone turned up a few times. The chain is built from TRBV15 and TRBJ1-1; D gene uncertain. There are 12 residues in the CDR3. V was pared by 8 bases and J by 2 bases, with 9 bases between. Germline-derived CDR1 and CDR2 are LNHNV and YYDKDF (reference sequence). CDR3 DNA sequence: TGTGCCACCCGACGGATAAACACTGAAGCTTTCTTT. Translated: CATRRINTEAFF.

The chain couples TRBV11-2 to TRBJ2-1; D unresolved. Germline values: CDR1 SGHAT, CDR2 FQNNGV. The CDR3 loop spans 17 amino acids. V gave up 1 base and J gave up 9 bases, with 22 bases separating them. The CDR3 region is CASSLVLGAPTLVEQFF. The CDR3 bases are TGTGCCAGCAGCTTAGTTCTAGGAGCCCCCACTTTGGTTGAGCAGTTCTTC.

This clone was seen more than once but under ten times. The genes are TRBV7-2 and TRBJ2-7; D not certain. This CDR3 contains 14 residues. Germline V CDR1 and CDR2: SGHTA, FQGNSA. Trimming took off 1 base at V and 2 bases at J, with 9 bases between the two ends. The CDR3, as DNA: TGTGCCAGCAGCTTAGGCAGGTTCCCCTACGAGCAGTACTTC. Its translation is CASSLGRFPYEQYF.

V and J are TRBV18 and TRBJ1-2; no reliable D call. The ends were cut back, 3 bases at V and 0 bases at J, with 14 bases in the middle. The CDR3 is 16 residues long. CDR1 is KGHSH, CDR2 LQKENI, per germline. Here the CDR3 reads CASSPMTTTANYGYTF. DNA for the CDR3: TGTGCCAGCTCACCGATGACCACGACCGCTAACTATGGCTACACCTTC.

V usage is TRBV25-1 and J usage is TRBJ1-2; tentative D call: TRBD1 (5 bases). The V end lost 8 bases, the J end lost 2 bases, and 9 bases lay between the germline ends. This CDR3 comprises 12 residues. CDR1 is MGHDK, CDR2 SYGVNS, per germline. CDR3 DNA: TGTGCCAGCCGCTACAGGAACTATGGCTACACCTTC. It encodes CASRYRNYGYTF.

The rearrangement links TRBV16 to TRBJ1-2; D uncertain. Trimming left V 2 bases short and J 8 bases short, with 18 bases between. This CDR3 has 15 residues. Germline assignment: CDR1 KGHSY and CDR2 FQNENV. Here the CDR3 reads CASSQNEAAGQGYTF. The CDR3 DNA sequence: TGTGCCAGCAGCCAAAACGAGGCCGCCGGGCAGGGCTACACCTTC.

The DNA of the CDR3 is TGCGCCAGCAGCCAAGTCGGGAGAACGAACGAGCAGTACTTC. Translated, it gives CASSQVGRTNEQYF. The chain joins TRBV4-1 to TRBJ2-7; maybe TRBD2 (6 bases). Germline V gene sequence: CDR1 MGHRA, CDR2 YSYEKL. The CDR3 runs to 14 residues. V was shortened by 1 base and J by 5 bases, with 12 bases between the two germline ends.

This chain links TRBV28 with TRBJ2-1, with D possibly matching TRBD2 (6 bases). In germline, CDR1 is MDHEN, CDR2 SYDVKM. The CDR3 consists of 16 residues. V lost 2 bases to trimming and J lost 0 bases, with 11 bases between them. CDR3 in amino acids: CASSLLEGHSYNEQFF. CDR3 DNA sequence: TGTGCCAGCAGTTTACTGGAGGGGCACTCCTACAATGAGCAGTTCTTC.

V gene TRBV19 combines with J gene TRBJ1-1, with unresolved D. Germline CDR1 reads LNHDA; CDR2 reads SQIVND (reference sequence). CDR3 length: 16 residues. V lost 6 bases, J lost 0 bases, and 17 bases lay in between. The CDR3 protein is CASSRLKGSMNTEAFF. CDR3 nucleotides: TGTGCCAGTAGCCGACTAAAGGGTAGCATGAACACTGAAGCTTTCTTT.

The V gene is TRBV9, the J gene TRBJ2-1; D is undetermined. V gave up 0 bases and J gave up 3 bases, with 1 base separating them. This CDR3 spans 12 amino acids. The germline CDR1 and CDR2 sequences are SGDLS and YYNGEE. In DNA, the CDR3 is TGTGCCAGCAGCGTAGTCTACAATGAGCAGTTCTTC. It codes for CASSVVYNEQFF.

Here the CDR3 reads CASSLRVGATEAFF. DNA of the CDR3: TGTGCCAGCAGCTTGAGGGTCGGGGCCACTGAAGCTTTCTTT. V and J are TRBV7-9 and TRBJ1-1, with D perhaps matching TRBD1 (5 bases). Germline CDR1 and CDR2: SEHNR and FQNEAQ (reference sequence). CDR3 length: 14 residues. The V end lost 3 bases, the J end lost 4 bases, and 12 bases lay between the germline ends.

This rearrangement joins TRBV18 to TRBJ2-1, with 9 positions matching TRBD2. This CDR3 comprises 12 residues. The germline V gene has CDR1 KGHSH and CDR2 LQKENI. V lost 6 bases and J lost 14; bases outside the gene matches: 8. CDR3 bases: TGTGCCAGCTCCTTACGGCGGGAGGGAAAGTTCTTC. Translating it yields CASSLRREGKFF.

DNA for the CDR3: TGTGCCAGCAGCCAGGGACTAGCGGGAGGGGGGTACGAGCAGTACTTC. Amino acids: CASSQGLAGGGYEQYF. The chain combines TRBV11-2 with TRBJ2-7, with TRBD2 identical over 16 bases. After removal of 5 bases from V and 4 bases from J, the junction contained 5 bases not matched to a gene. CDR1 is SGHAT and CDR2 is FQNNGV in the germline V gene. The CDR3 runs 16 residues.

The V gene is TRBV5-4, the J gene TRBJ2-5; D is perhaps TRBD1 or TRBD2 (5 bases each). The germline V gene encodes CDR1 SGHNT and CDR2 YYREEE (reference sequence). Trimming shortened V by 4 bases and J by 5 bases, and 12 bases separated the two germline ends. The CDR3 covers 13 residues. The CDR3 loop is CASSPGPVETQYF. The CDR3 bases are TGTGCCAGCAGCCCGGGACCCGTGGAGACCCAGTACTTC.

The chain joins TRBV5-1 to TRBJ2-3, with 10 bases that match TRBD1. J lost 4 bases, V lost 4 bases, and 6 bases had no gene match. The CDR3 has 15 amino acids. Germline CDR1 is SGHRS and CDR2 is YFSETQ. The CDR3: CASSEDRGRSDTQYF. The CDR3 coding sequence is TGCGCCAGCAGCGAAGACAGGGGGCGGTCAGATACGCAGTATTTT.

The chain links TRBV11-2 to TRBJ2-2; no clear D gene. The CDR3 totals 16 residues. Trimming pared 5 bases from V and 7 bases from J, leaving 20 bases between. Germline V lookup: CDR1 SGHAT, CDR2 FQNNGV. The CDR3 sequence is CASSPSTPRLNGELFF. CDR3 bases: TGTGCCAGCAGCCCTTCTACCCCCCGCCTCAACGGGGAGCTGTTTTTT.

A few counts support this clone. The chain uses TRBV5-1 and TRBJ2-3; D possibly corresponds to TRBD1 (6 bases). CDR3 length equals 17 residues. Germline-derived CDR1 and CDR2 are SGHRS and YFSETQ. Trimming cost V 4 bases and J 1 base, with 19 bases left between them. This chain's CDR3 is CASSQTTQGQGTDTQYF. The DNA of the CDR3 is TGCGCCAGCAGCCAAACCACACAGGGCCAAGGCACAGATACGCAGTATTTT.

V gene TRBV29-1 combines with J gene TRBJ2-7, with D uncertain. The CDR3 has 11 residues. Germline values: CDR1 SQVTM, CDR2 ANQGSEA. V was pared by 3 bases and J by 12 bases, with 15 bases between. CDR3: CSVDITPIRYF. Here the CDR3 DNA reads TGCAGCGTTGACATAACCCCCATCAGGTACTTC.

This clone was detected only a few times. Other DNA sequences within the sample encode an identical CDR3. The chain joins TRBV30 to TRBJ2-5; 7 nucleotides agree with TRBD1. The CDR3 loop spans 12 amino acids. J was trimmed by 5 bases and V by 0 bases; bases with no gene match: 0. Germline V gene data show CDR1 as GTSNPN and CDR2 as SVGIG (reference sequence). The CDR3 loop is CAWSVQGETQYF. The CDR3 DNA sequence: TGTGCCTGGAGTGTACAGGGGGAGACCCAGTACTTC.

This rearrangement joins TRBV5-6 to TRBJ2-7, with 12 bases that match TRBD1. The CDR3 totals 15 residues. V dropped 3 bases and J dropped 4; count of bases not matched to a gene: 5. Germline CDR1 SGHDT, CDR2 YYEEEE. CDR3 residues: CASSSGQGASYEQYF. In nucleotides, the CDR3 is TGTGCCAGCAGCTCGGGACAGGGGGCCTCTTACGAGCAGTACTTC.

The J gene is TRBJ2-3, the V gene TRBV30, with 11 nucleotides matching TRBD1. The CDR3 runs to 14 residues. The V segment lost 2 bases and the J segment 7 bases; nucleotides outside the gene matches: 5. Germline lookup yields CDR1 GTSNPN and CDR2 SVGIG (reference sequence). CDR3 sequence reads: CAWSSGTGGNTQYF. CDR3 bases: TGTGCCTGGAGTTCCGGGACAGGGGGGAATACGCAGTATTTT.